The text below deals with one TCR beta chain. Its target is unknown. It was with a sample-barcoded 5' primer and a J-beta primer mix that a second PCR of about 6 to 12 cycles was run. TCRdb analysed the 5' RACE reads with MiXCR anew, one entry per CDR3 protein. This sample carries about 630,000 distinct CDR3 sequences, roughly 20% of them seen once, and the ten largest clones take about 3.6%. The trim removed 5 bases at V and 3 bases at J, leaving 7 bases unmatched. The CDR3 length is 14 residues. CDR1 and CDR2 (germline): SGHTA, FQGTGA. This entry belongs to a study of blood T cells in healthy people across ages. Study in general: Capture via template switching afforded approximately one barcoded beta molecule per two T cells. Overall study results and limits: The long-lived group displayed more naive CD4+ cells, plus higher diversity, than the aged donors did. The study lacked donor CMV status, which possibly confounded expanded clonotype changes.

The study drew donors from healthy Caucasian individuals in Russia aged roughly 6 to 90. The receptor was derived from a man between 65 and 85 years old in good health. The V call is TRBV7-3, the J call TRBJ2-7; 7 nucleotides agree with TRBD1. Sequenced material: blood. CDR3 DNA sequence: TGTGCCAGCAGCCAGCAGGCAGGGGGCTACGAGCAGTACTTC. This translates into CASSQQAGGYEQYF.